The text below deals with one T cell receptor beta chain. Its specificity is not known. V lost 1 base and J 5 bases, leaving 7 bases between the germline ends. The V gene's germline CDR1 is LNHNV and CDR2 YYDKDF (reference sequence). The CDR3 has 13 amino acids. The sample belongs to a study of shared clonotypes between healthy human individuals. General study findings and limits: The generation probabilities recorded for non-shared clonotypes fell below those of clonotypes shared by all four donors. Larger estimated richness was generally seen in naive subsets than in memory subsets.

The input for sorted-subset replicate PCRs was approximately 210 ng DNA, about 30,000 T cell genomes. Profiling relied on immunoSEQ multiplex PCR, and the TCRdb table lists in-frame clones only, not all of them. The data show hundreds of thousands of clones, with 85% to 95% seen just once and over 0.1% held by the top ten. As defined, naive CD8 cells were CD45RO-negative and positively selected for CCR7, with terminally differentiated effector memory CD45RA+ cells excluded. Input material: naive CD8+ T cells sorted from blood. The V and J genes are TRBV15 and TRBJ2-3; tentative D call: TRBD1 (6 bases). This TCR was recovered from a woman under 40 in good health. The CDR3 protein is CATSRAQGDTQYF. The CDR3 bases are TGTGCCACCAGCAGAGCACAGGGAGATACGCAGTATTTT.